This TCR beta chain is from a study of OX40 agonist ivuxolimab in advanced cancers. Study-wide background: Prior checkpoint blockade (anti-PD-1, anti-PD-L1 or anti-CTLA-4) was permitted; under 50% had it.

The CDR3 has 15 residues. Germline CDR1 is MNHEY and CDR2 is SVGAGI. Trimming took off 2 bases at V and 0 bases at J, with 10 bases between the two ends. Study conclusions and caveats: It was not determined which antigens were specifically recognized by the peripheral T cells that had undergone clonal expansion.

A single count supports this clone. Its antigen is unknown. Data came from immunoSEQ multiplex PCR; TCRdb stores just in-frame clones and leaves some out. The table has 90,000 to 120,000 clones, roughly 90% seen once. The origin of this receptor is an adult with an advanced solid tumor such as melanoma, head and neck, liver or kidney cancer. The sample consisted of CD4+ or CD8+ T cells sorted from blood, taken in a trial of the OX40 agonist ivuxolimab. J is TRBJ1-1 and V is TRBV6-5, with D unresolved. Here the CDR3 DNA reads TGTGCCAGCAGTTACGGGCGGCTGATGAACACTGAAGCTTTCTTT. This gives the protein CASSYGRLMNTEAFF.